These 8 T cell receptor beta chains were all obtained from the same sample, sequenced in a study of blood T cell repertoires in COVID-19. Only in-frame clones appear in the TCRdb table, and some are missing; sequencing was by immunoSEQ multiplex PCR. The sample contains 150,000 or so clones, around 80% of which appear only once. The sequencing input was peripheral blood. These receptors came from a human donor with acute or convalescent COVID-19. The donor label of this sample is uncertain.

This clone was seen a handful of times. The chain joins TRBV20-1 to TRBJ1-1; D is unresolved. With 6 bases removed from V and 7 bases from J, the gap between germline ends came to 9 bases. Germline V gene sequence: CDR1 DFQATT, CDR2 SNEGSKA (reference sequence). This CDR3 spans 10 amino acids. CDR3 residues: CSAPQIEAFF. The CDR3 DNA follows: TGCAGTGCGCCACAGATTGAAGCTTTCTTT.

The rearrangement uses TRBV7-9 and TRBJ1-4, with D hard to call. Per the germline V gene, CDR1 is SEHNR and CDR2 is FQNEAQ (reference sequence). The ends were cut back, 0 bases at V and 6 bases at J, with 11 bases in the middle. CDR3 length equals 15 residues. This CDR3 reads CASSLAYGIDEKLFF. The CDR3 DNA reads as TGTGCCAGCAGCTTAGCGTACGGGATTGATGAAAAACTGTTTTTT.

CDR3: CASSGPRSGGANEQFF. The CDR3 DNA is TGTGCCAGCAGTGGCCCTCGCAGCGGGGGGGCCAATGAGCAGTTCTTC. V and J are TRBV2 and TRBJ2-1, with 10 bases aligning to TRBD2. The V segment lost 4 bases and the J segment 6 bases; nucleotides outside the gene matches: 9. CDR1 SNHLY and CDR2 FYNNEI come from the germline V gene. The CDR3 covers 16 residues.

The rearrangement uses TRBV5-5 and TRBJ2-7; 7 positions match TRBD1. Germline-derived CDR1 and CDR2 are SGHKS and YYEKEE (reference sequence). This CDR3 spans 14 amino acids. Trimming cost V 6 bases and J 3 bases; bases outside gene matches: 9. The CDR3 coding sequence is TGTGCCAGCACCGAACGGACAGGCTACTACGAGCAGTACTTC. Its translation: CASTERTGYYEQYF.

V gene TRBV19 combines with J gene TRBJ2-1, with 8 bases fitting TRBD1. The CDR3 is 14 residues long. V lost 3 bases, J lost 3 bases, and 1 base stayed unmatched. Looked up from germline, CDR1 is LNHDA and CDR2 is SQIVND (reference sequence). As DNA, the CDR3 is TGTGCCAGTAGTATCGGACAGGGCTACAATGAGCAGTTCTTC. Encoded protein: CASSIGQGYNEQFF.

As for this clone: Within the sample, other DNA sequences also encode this same CDR3. This sequence joins TRBV12-3 or TRBV12-4 and TRBJ1-1, with TRBD1 as a possible D gene (6 bases). V was clipped by 3 bases and J by 5 bases, with 10 bases between them. The CDR3 loop spans 13 amino acids. This CDR3 reads CASSFQGGTEAFF. In DNA form, the CDR3 reads TGTGCCAGCAGTTTCCAAGGGGGAACTGAAGCTTTCTTT.

The gene calls are TRBV6-2 or TRBV6-3 and TRBJ2-5; D is unclear. V lost 0 bases and J lost 0, with 8 bases in between. Germline values: CDR1 MNHEY, CDR2 SVGEGT. The CDR3 spans 15 residues. Here the CDR3 reads CASSYSTRYQETQYF. The CDR3 bases are TGTGCCAGCAGTTACTCCACCAGGTACCAAGAGACCCAGTACTTC.

This clone was seen just once. This chain links TRBV11-2 with TRBJ1-2; tentative D call: TRBD1 (5 bases). Germline V gene lookup returns CDR1 SGHAT and CDR2 FQNNGV. CDR3 length: 15 residues. The V gene lost 0 bases and the J gene lost 3 bases, with 11 bases spanning the gap. For the CDR3, the DNA is TGTGCCAGCAGCTTAGATCCGGGACTCCACTATGGCTACACCTTC. It yields the protein CASSLDPGLHYGYTF.